This T cell receptor (beta chain) was sequenced for a study of STAT5B mutations in CD4+ large granular lymphocyte leukemia. Across the whole study: Among healthy donors, a particular HLA allele went with more CDR3 'QG' motifs. General study findings and limits: 8/27 top patient clones versus 2/35 control clones were TRBV06-family. No patients shared main leukemic clonotypes, though roughly 27% appeared at low frequency elsewhere.

Profiling relied on immunoSEQ multiplex PCR, and the TCRdb table lists in-frame clones only, not all of them. The table lists around 34,000 clones, over 80% of them singletons. This CDR3 contains 15 residues. The germline CDR1 and CDR2 sequences are WNHNN and SYGVQD (reference sequence). V lost 2 bases, J lost 2 bases, and 1 base stayed unmatched. This clone is a singleton in its sample. Its antigen is not identified. The sample comprised CD4+ T cells from blood buffy coats. This TCR was recovered from a human donor in good health. V gene TRBV10-1 combines with J gene TRBJ2-3; 10 bases fit TRBD2. CDR3 DNA: TGCGCCAGCAGTGAGGGACTAGCGGCCACAGATACGCAGTATTTT. This gives the protein CASSEGLAATDTQYF.